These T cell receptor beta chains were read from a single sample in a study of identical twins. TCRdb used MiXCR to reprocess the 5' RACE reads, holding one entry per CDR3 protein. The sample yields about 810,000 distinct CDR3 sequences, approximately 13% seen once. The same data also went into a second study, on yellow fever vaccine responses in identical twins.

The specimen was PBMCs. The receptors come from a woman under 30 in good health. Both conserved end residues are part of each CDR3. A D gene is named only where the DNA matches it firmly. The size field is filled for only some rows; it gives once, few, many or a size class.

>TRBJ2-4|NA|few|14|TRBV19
TGTGCCAGTAACCTACCGGGATCCAAAAACATTCAGTACTTC
CASNLPGSKNIQYF
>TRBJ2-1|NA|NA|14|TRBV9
TGTGCCAGCAGCGTAGGGGAACCTTACAATGAGCAGTTCTTC
CASSVGEPYNEQFF
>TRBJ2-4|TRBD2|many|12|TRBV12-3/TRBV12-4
TGTGCCAGCAGTTCGACGGGGGGCATTCAGTACTTC
CASSSTGGIQYF
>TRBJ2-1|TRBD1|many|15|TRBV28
TGTGCCAGCGCAAGGGGGGGACAGGGTCTAAATGAGCAGTTCTTC
CASARGGQGLNEQFF
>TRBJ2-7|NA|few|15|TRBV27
TGTGCCAGCAGTTTAAAACAGGTGAATGCCTACGAGCAGTACTTC
CASSLKQVNAYEQYF
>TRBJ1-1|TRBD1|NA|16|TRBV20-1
TGCAGTGCCCGCCGACAGGGGGGTATCTCGAACACTGAAGCTTTCTTT
CSARRQGGISNTEAFF
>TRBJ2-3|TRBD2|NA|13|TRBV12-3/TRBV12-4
TGTGCCACTAGCGGGGCTAGCACAGATACGCAGTATTTT
CATSGASTDTQYF
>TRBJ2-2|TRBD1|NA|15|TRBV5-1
TGCGCCAGCAGCGAACAGGGGGCAGGCACCGGGGAGCTGTTTTTT
CASSEQGAGTGELFF
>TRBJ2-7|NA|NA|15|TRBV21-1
TGTGCCAGCAGCCGCCCCCGGGCCATACCCTACGAGCAGTACTTC
CASSRPRAIPYEQYF
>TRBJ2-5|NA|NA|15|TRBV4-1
TGCGCCAGCAGCCCAACCTCGTTAGGGAGGGAGACCCAGTACTTC
CASSPTSLGRETQYF
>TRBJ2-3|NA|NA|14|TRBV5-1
TGCGCCAGCGGCTCCCCCAAGGACACAGATACGCAGTATTTT
CASGSPKDTDTQYF
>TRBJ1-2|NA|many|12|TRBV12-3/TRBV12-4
TGTGCCAGCAGTTTAGGGGCGGATGGCTACACCTTC
CASSLGADGYTF
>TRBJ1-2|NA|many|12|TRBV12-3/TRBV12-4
TGTGCCAGCAGCCCGCGATGGGATGGCTACACCTTC
CASSPRWDGYTF
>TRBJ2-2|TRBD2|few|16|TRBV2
TGTGCCAGCAGCGAGCTGTCGGGGGGAAACACCGGGGAGCTGTTTTTT
CASSELSGGNTGELFF
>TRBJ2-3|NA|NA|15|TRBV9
TGTGCCAGCAGCGTATGGGGCGGGGAGGCAGATACGCAGTATTTT
CASSVWGGEADTQYF
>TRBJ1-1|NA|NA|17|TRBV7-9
TGTGCCAGCAGCCCCCCCCTAGGGGCAGGGGTGGGCACTGAAGCTTTCTTT
CASSPPLGAGVGTEAFF
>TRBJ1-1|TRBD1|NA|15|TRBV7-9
TGTGCCAGCAGCCCCTTAGGGGACAGGGGGTCTGAAGCTTTCTTT
CASSPLGDRGSEAFF
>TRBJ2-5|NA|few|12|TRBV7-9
TGTGCCAGCAGCACCTATGGAGAGACCCAGTACTTC
CASSTYGETQYF
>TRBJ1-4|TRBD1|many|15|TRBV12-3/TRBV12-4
TGTGCCAGCAGCCCCCCAGGGGGATCTAATGAAAAACTGTTTTTT
CASSPPGGSNEKLFF
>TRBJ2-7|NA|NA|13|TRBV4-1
TGCGCCAGCAGCCAGGGGGCGGGTTACGAGCAGTACTTC
CASSQGAGYEQYF
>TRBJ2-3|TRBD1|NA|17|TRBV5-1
TGCGCCAGCAGCTCGGACTCCGGGACAGCCTTTAGGGATAGGCAGTATTTT
CASSSDSGTAFRDRQYF
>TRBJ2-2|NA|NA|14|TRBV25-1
TGTGCCAGCAGTCCCTACAGGGATACCGGGGAGCTGTTTTTT
CASSPYRDTGELFF
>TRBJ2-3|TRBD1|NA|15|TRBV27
TGTGCCAGCAGTTTTAAGGACAGGGTGTCAGATACGCAGTATTTT
CASSFKDRVSDTQYF
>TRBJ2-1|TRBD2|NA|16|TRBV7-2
TGTGCCAGCAGCGTTCCCTTAGCGGGACCCTCCCCGGAGCAGTTCTTC
CASSVPLAGPSPEQFF
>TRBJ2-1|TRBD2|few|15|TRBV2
TGTGCCAGCAAGGCCGCGGTGAGCGGGAATGGTGAGCAGTTCTTC
CASKAAVSGNGEQFF
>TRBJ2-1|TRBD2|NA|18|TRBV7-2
TGTGCCAGCAGCCCCACTAGGAGCGGGGGTTTGGGCTACAATGAGCAGTTCTTC
CASSPTRSGGLGYNEQFF
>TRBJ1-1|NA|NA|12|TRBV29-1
TGCAGCGTTGATACAAGGAACACTGAAGCTTTCTTT
CSVDTRNTEAFF
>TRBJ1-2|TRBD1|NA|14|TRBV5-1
TGCGCCAGCAGCTTGTTTGACAGGGGGAAAGGCTACACCTTC
CASSLFDRGKGYTF
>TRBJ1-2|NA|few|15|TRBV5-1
TGCGCCAGCAGCATTACAGGCAGATTTAACTATGGCTACACCTTC
CASSITGRFNYGYTF
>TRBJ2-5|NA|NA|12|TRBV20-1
TGCAGTGCTAGAGCTGGGCATGAGACCCAGTACTTC
CSARAGHETQYF
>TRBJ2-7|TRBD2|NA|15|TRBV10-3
TGTGCCATCAGCTCGGGACTAGCGGGCCCCTACGAGCAGTACTTC
CAISSGLAGPYEQYF